These 28 T cell receptor beta chains were sequenced from one sample in a study of T cell responses to AZD1222 COVID-19 vaccine. TCRdb's copy holds only in-frame clones and misses some; the assay was immunoSEQ multiplex PCR. Found here are roughly 120,000 clones, roughly nine tenths of them singletons; the top ten hold around 7.2%. The sequenced sample was peripheral blood, obtained on day 0 of AZD1222 vaccination. Receptors originate from an adult in good health.

This clone was detected a few times. The chain joins TRBV9 to TRBJ1-4, with no clear D. V was trimmed by 3 bases and J by 8 bases, leaving 11 bases between them. Germline CDR1 and CDR2: SGDLS and YYNGEE. The CDR3 has 13 residues. The CDR3 DNA follows: TGTGCCAGCAGCGGAACCCCCAGCGAAAAACTGTTTTTT. This codes for CASSGTPSEKLFF.

The gene calls are TRBV12-3 or TRBV12-4 and TRBJ1-5; D unresolved. CDR3 length equals 13 residues. V dropped 1 base and J dropped 7 bases, with 8 bases sitting between them. In DNA form, the CDR3 reads TGTGCCAGCAGTTTAGGGGGTCTCCAGCCCCAGCATTTT. Its translation: CASSLGGLQPQHF.

V is TRBV19 and J is TRBJ1-1; D is unclear. The CDR3 is 13 residues long. CDR1 LNHDA and CDR2 SQIVND come from the germline V gene (reference sequence). With 8 bases removed from V and 1 base from J, the gap between germline ends came to 11 bases. CDR3 nucleotides: TGTGCCAGTGGACTTCGGCAGAACACTGAAGCTTTCTTT. Protein: CASGLRQNTEAFF. The full variable domain, its missing parts supplied by reference TRBV19 and TRBJ1-1, is DGGITQSPKYLFRKEGQNVTLSCEQNLNHDAMYWYRQDPGQGLRLIYYSQIVNDFQKGDIAEGYSVSREKKESFPLTVTSAQKNPTAFYLCASGLRQNTEAFFGQGTRLTVV.

The chain carries TRBV30 and TRBJ2-1; 14 nucleotides match TRBD2. This CDR3 is built from 16 residues. After removal of 2 bases from V and 1 base from J, the junction contained 1 base not matched to a gene. Germline V gives CDR1 GTSNPN, CDR2 SVGIG (reference sequence). CDR3 residues: CAWSWTSGGSYNEQFF. The DNA of the CDR3 is TGTGCCTGGAGTTGGACTAGCGGGGGGTCCTACAATGAGCAGTTCTTC.

This clone has just one count. CDR3 amino acids: CASSRARDVGPEQFF. The CDR3 nucleotides are TGCGCCAGCAGTCGAGCGAGGGACGTGGGACCCGAGCAGTTCTTC. This chain uses TRBV4-1 with TRBJ2-1, with D perhaps given as TRBD1 or TRBD2 (5 bases each). The length of the CDR3 is 15 residues. V lost 6 bases to trimming and J lost 10 bases, with 22 bases between them. Germline V gene data show CDR1 as MGHRA and CDR2 as YSYEKL.

The chain couples TRBV5-1 to TRBJ1-1, with D unclear. Germline V gene sequence: CDR1 SGHRS, CDR2 YFSETQ. Trimming took off 0 bases at V and 1 base at J, with 10 bases between the two ends. The CDR3 has 15 amino acids. CDR3: CASSLDSVPNTEAFF. Here the CDR3 DNA reads TGCGCCAGCAGCTTGGACAGTGTACCGAACACTGAAGCTTTCTTT.

The chain combines TRBV6-5 with TRBJ1-3; D is undetermined. This CDR3 has 12 amino acids. Trimming took off 5 bases at V and 10 bases at J, with 12 bases between the two ends. Germline V gene lookup returns CDR1 MNHEY and CDR2 SVGAGI. CDR3 nucleotides: TGTGCCAGCAGTCTGACTGGTCGAACCATATATTTT. Translating gives CASSLTGRTIYF.

V is TRBV6-5 and J is TRBJ2-1; TRBD1 agrees at 11 bases. With 6 bases clipped from V and 6 bases from J, the junction kept 4 bases outside the gene matches. The germline gives CDR1 MNHEY, CDR2 SVGAGI. The length of the CDR3 is 14 residues. CDR3 in amino acids: CASRPGTGGNEQFF. As DNA, the CDR3 is TGTGCCAGCAGACCCGGGACAGGGGGCAATGAGCAGTTCTTC.

The chain uses TRBV7-9 and TRBJ2-1; 9 bases fit TRBD2. J was trimmed by 12 bases and V by 1 base; bases with no gene match: 16. The germline CDR1 and CDR2 sequences are SEHNR and FQNEAQ (reference sequence). The CDR3 covers 17 residues. CDR3 residues: CASSLGLRRGGTMGQFF. The CDR3 DNA reads as TGTGCCAGCAGCTTAGGCCTGCGGCGGGGGGGAACTATGGGGCAGTTCTTC.

The chain employs TRBV18 and TRBJ2-1; 7 positions agree with TRBD2. V lost 3 bases to trimming and J lost 12 bases; unmatched junction nucleotides: 11. The CDR3 has 14 amino acids. Germline V gene sequence: CDR1 KGHSH, CDR2 LQKENI. The CDR3 bases are TGTGCCAGCTCACCGTCGACTAGCTCGGAAAGGCAGTTCTTC. Amino acid sequence: CASSPSTSSERQFF.

This chain connects TRBV20-1 to TRBJ2-1; D uncertain. The germline gives CDR1 DFQATT, CDR2 SNEGSKA (reference sequence). Deletions cut 6 bases from V and 9 bases from J, with 9 bases between. The length of the CDR3 is 10 residues. CDR3 DNA sequence: TGCAGTGCCGCTCCGAGTGAGCAGTTCTTC. Translated, it gives CSAAPSEQFF.

This sequence joins TRBV5-1 and TRBJ1-3; possibly TRBD1 for D (5 bases). V lost 3 bases and J lost 4, with 17 bases in between. The CDR3 covers 16 residues. Germline CDR1 is SGHRS and CDR2 is YFSETQ. The chain's CDR3 is CASSSAGQVAGNTIYF. CDR3 nucleotide sequence: TGCGCCAGCAGCTCCGCGGGGCAGGTAGCGGGAAACACCATATATTTT. Supplemented by reference TRBV5-1 and TRBJ1-3, the full variable domain reads KAGVTQTPRYLIKTRGQQVTLSCSPISGHRSVSWYQQTPGQGLQFLFEYFSETQRNKGNFPGRFSGRQFSNSRSEMNVSTLELGDSALYLCASSSAGQVAGNTIYFGEGSWLTVV.

This chain joins TRBV9 and TRBJ1-2, with TRBD1 as a possible D gene (6 bases). This CDR3 contains 11 residues. V was shortened by 3 bases and J by 10 bases, with 10 bases between the two germline ends. Germline CDR1 and CDR2: SGDLS and YYNGEE. CDR3 nucleotide sequence: TGTGCCAGCAGCGGAAGGACAGTCTACACCTTC. This codes for CASSGRTVYTF.

V and J are TRBV11-3 and TRBJ2-7; 11 bases agree with TRBD2. This CDR3 is 15 amino acids long. Trimming at V came to 2 bases and at J to 6 bases, leaving 6 bases not matched to a gene. CDR1 is SGHNT, CDR2 YENEEA, per germline. CDR3 sequence: CASSLKLAGGCEQYF. The CDR3 region has the DNA TGTGCCAGCAGCTTAAAGCTAGCGGGAGGCTGCGAGCAGTACTTC.

This chain uses TRBV5-1 with TRBJ2-1, with 7 nucleotides matching TRBD2. The CDR3 has 14 amino acids. Per germline, CDR1 SGHRS and CDR2 YFSETQ. V shed 5 bases and J 7 bases; nucleotides not matched to a gene: 9. The CDR3 DNA is TGCGCCAGCAGACCCCCAACTAGCGCTAATGAGCAGTTCTTC. Translation gives CASRPPTSANEQFF.

The genes are TRBV28 and TRBJ1-6; D may be TRBD1 (5 bases). This CDR3 has 15 amino acids. Per germline, CDR1 MDHEN and CDR2 SYDVKM. V shed 6 bases and J shed 8 bases, with 17 bases lying between them. Here the CDR3 reads CASRLGRGKDSPLHF. In nucleotides, the CDR3 is TGTGCCAGCAGGTTGGGGCGGGGTAAGGATTCACCCCTCCACTTT.

V gene TRBV27 combines with J gene TRBJ1-5; a weak D match, TRBD1 (6 bases). CDR3 length: 15 amino acids. V lost 6 bases to trimming and J lost 4 bases, with 16 bases between them. The V gene's germline CDR1 is MNHEY and CDR2 SMNVEV (reference sequence). The CDR3 coding sequence is TGTGCCAGCAGACCTAGAGACAGGCTTAATCAGCCCCAGCATTTT. Its protein product is CASRPRDRLNQPQHF.

The rearrangement uses TRBV7-2 and TRBJ2-5; 11 bases are a match to TRBD2. CDR1 is SGHTA, CDR2 FQGNSA, per germline. After removal of 4 bases from V and 4 bases from J, the junction contained 2 bases not matched to a gene. This CDR3 has 14 amino acids. The CDR3 DNA follows: TGTGCCAGCAGCTATAGCGGGAGGGGAGAGACCCAGTACTTC. Its protein is CASSYSGRGETQYF.

This rearrangement joins TRBV7-2 to TRBJ2-2, with a tentative D call TRBD2 (5 bases). Trimming cost V 6 bases and J 6 bases, with 14 bases left between them. CDR3 size: 14 residues. Germline V CDR1 and CDR2: SGHTA, FQGNSA. The CDR3 coding sequence is TGTGCCAGCAGACCACTAGTTGGGGCCGGGGAGCTGTTTTTT. This codes for CASRPLVGAGELFF.

The chain links TRBV28 to TRBJ1-6, with D possibly being TRBD1 (5 bases). The CDR3 runs to 14 residues. Germline loops: CDR1 MDHEN, CDR2 SYDVKM. Trimming left V 4 bases short and J 5 bases short, with 9 bases between. CDR3 protein: CASSWGGNNSPLHF. CDR3 DNA sequence: TGTGCCAGCAGTTGGGGGGGGAATAATTCACCCCTCCACTTT.

In regard to this clone: The junction and the germline gene differ at one end; a read error may be behind it. The chain employs TRBV2 and TRBJ1-5; 7 bases align to TRBD1. Germline V gene sequence: CDR1 SNHLY, CDR2 FYNNEI. This CDR3 contains 19 residues. The CDR3 nucleotides read TGTGCCAGTAGTGGGCGGGGCAGGGGGTACGAATATAGCAATCAGCCCCAGCATTTT. Translating gives CASSGRGRGYEYSNQPQHF.

The J gene is TRBJ2-5, the V gene TRBV9, with 7 nucleotides matching TRBD2. The CDR3 consists of 15 residues. Trimming cost V 0 bases and J 0 bases; bases outside gene matches: 2. CDR1 and CDR2 (germline): SGDLS, YYNGEE. The CDR3, as DNA: TGTGCCAGCAGCGTAGTGGGGGGGTACCAAGAGACCCAGTACTTC. Translating it yields CASSVVGGYQETQYF.

V usage is TRBV13 and J usage is TRBJ2-2; D may be TRBD2 (6 bases). The CDR3 consists of 14 residues. Trimming shortened V by 4 bases and J by 4 bases, and 10 bases separated the two germline ends. Per the germline V gene, CDR1 is PRHDT and CDR2 is FYEKMQ (reference sequence). The CDR3 DNA reads TGTGCCAGCAGCTCTGGCGGGGCCACCGGGGAGCTGTTTTTT. It translates to CASSSGGATGELFF.

This chain links TRBV28 with TRBJ1-2; no firm D call. Germline loops: CDR1 MDHEN, CDR2 SYDVKM. CDR3 length: 16 residues. Trimming took 6 bases from V and 0 from J, leaving 17 bases between them. CDR3 bases: TGTGCCAGCAGCACCTGGTCTCCGGGGACTAACTATGGCTACACCTTC. Encoded protein: CASSTWSPGTNYGYTF.

The chain links TRBV7-3 to TRBJ2-1; D might be TRBD2 (6 bases). This CDR3 is built from 16 residues. CDR1 SGHTA and CDR2 FQGTGA come from the germline V gene. The V gene lost 5 bases and the J gene lost 0 bases, with 14 bases spanning the gap. The CDR3 spells CASSLGGSSSYNEQFF. The CDR3, as DNA: TGTGCCAGCAGCCTCGGGGGTTCCAGCTCCTACAATGAGCAGTTCTTC. Complete variable domain (other parts from reference TRBV7-3 and TRBJ2-1): GAGVSQTPSNKVTEKGKYVELRCDPISGHTALYWYRQSLGQGPEFLIYFQGTGAADDSGLPNDRFFAVRPEGSVSTLKIQRTERGDSAVYLCASSLGGSSSYNEQFFGPGTRLTVL.

V gene TRBV20-1 combines with J gene TRBJ2-7; D is undetermined. The V end lost 6 bases, the J end lost 4 bases, and 10 bases lay between the germline ends. CDR1 is DFQATT and CDR2 is SNEGSKA in the germline V gene (reference sequence). This CDR3 has 11 amino acids. CDR3 region: CSANILYEQYF. The CDR3 nucleotides read TGCAGTGCCAATATTCTATACGAGCAGTACTTC.

The V and J genes are TRBV27 and TRBJ2-7; perhaps TRBD1 as D (6 bases). The germline V gene encodes CDR1 MNHEY and CDR2 SMNVEV (reference sequence). Between the trimmed V and J ends, which lost 6 bases and 0 bases, there was a span of 15 bases. The CDR3 is 15 amino acids. The CDR3 bases are TGTGCCAGCAGGCAATATCAGGGGAGCTCCTACGAGCAGTACTTC. Protein: CASRQYQGSSYEQYF.

The gene calls are TRBV5-4 and TRBJ1-2; tentatively, D is TRBD1 (5 bases). Trimming shortened V by 4 bases and J by 8 bases, and 21 bases separated the two germline ends. This CDR3 region has 15 residues. Germline CDR1 is SGHNT and CDR2 is YYREEE (reference sequence). CDR3 sequence (DNA): TGTGCCAGCAGCGGAGGCGTTTACTTAGGGGAGGGCTACACCTTC. This codes for CASSGGVYLGEGYTF.